Listed below are T cell receptor beta chains from one sample, sequenced in a study of cytomegalovirus exposure and HLA in healthy donors. Assay used: immunoSEQ multiplex PCR; TCRdb lists only in-frame clones, some missing. This table has 250,000 to 350,000 clones, 85% to 90% appearing once. Specimen: PBMCs. These receptor sequences come from a woman aged 18 to 35 in good health and CMV-seronegative. Both conserved end residues are trimmed from each CDR3. A D gene is named only where the DNA matches it firmly.

v_gene: TRBV4-3
d_gene: TRBD2
j_gene: TRBJ2-7
CDR3aa: ASSQKETTSGSPYEQY

v_gene: TRBV12-1
d_gene: .
j_gene: TRBJ2-7
CDR3aa: ASSFGPGSYEQY

v_gene: TRBV2
d_gene: TRBD1
j_gene: TRBJ2-5
CDR3aa: ASGKDREETQY

v_gene: TRBV7-3
d_gene: .
j_gene: TRBJ2-2
CDR3aa: ASSFSGNTGELF

v_gene: TRBV28
d_gene: .
j_gene: TRBJ2-3
CDR3aa: ASSLSGGVPDTQY

v_gene: TRBV27
d_gene: .
j_gene: TRBJ2-6
CDR3aa: AASVGSGANVLT

v_gene: TRBV19
d_gene: TRBD2
j_gene: TRBJ2-1
CDR3aa: ASKPGLAGGPPF

v_gene: TRBV15
d_gene: TRBD1
j_gene: TRBJ1-3
CDR3aa: ATSRRDRSSGNTIY

v_gene: TRBV2
d_gene: TRBD2
j_gene: TRBJ2-5
CDR3aa: ASSERRGRARYQETQY

v_gene: TRBV10-3
d_gene: TRBD1
j_gene: TRBJ1-2
CDR3aa: ATQGVDYGYT

v_gene: TRBV10-2
d_gene: TRBD2
j_gene: TRBJ2-7
CDR3aa: ASSEGLANPYEQY

v_gene: TRBV5-4
d_gene: TRBD2
j_gene: TRBJ2-5
CDR3aa: ASSLGAGRETQY

v_gene: TRBV9
d_gene: .
j_gene: TRBJ2-7
CDR3aa: ASSPGFDEQY

v_gene: TRBV5-6
d_gene: TRBD1
j_gene: TRBJ2-5
CDR3aa: ASSSEGQGEETQY

v_gene: TRBV25-1
d_gene: TRBD1
j_gene: TRBJ1-2
CDR3aa: ASSRGWGYGYT

v_gene: TRBV15
d_gene: .
j_gene: TRBJ1-5
CDR3aa: ATSRGTPNQPQH

v_gene: TRBV7-9
d_gene: TRBD1
j_gene: TRBJ2-7
CDR3aa: ASSRTGPYEQY

v_gene: TRBV28
d_gene: .
j_gene: TRBJ2-7
CDR3aa: ASRTGSYEQY

v_gene: TRBV27
d_gene: .
j_gene: TRBJ1-5
CDR3aa: ASSSGGALQPQH

v_gene: TRBV28
d_gene: .
j_gene: TRBJ2-3
CDR3aa: ASSLSTDTQY

v_gene: TRBV30
d_gene: TRBD1
j_gene: TRBJ1-2
CDR3aa: AWSVRETGRDYGYT

v_gene: TRBV25-1
d_gene: .
j_gene: TRBJ2-5
CDR3aa: ASSALGGRGQETQY

v_gene: TRBV19
d_gene: .
j_gene: TRBJ1-6
CDR3aa: ASMGLGYSPLH

v_gene: TRBV9
d_gene: TRBD1
j_gene: TRBJ2-7
CDR3aa: ASSVGQGAYEQY

v_gene: TRBV19
d_gene: TRBD2
j_gene: TRBJ2-5
CDR3aa: ASSMPGGRQETQY

v_gene: TRBV7-8
d_gene: TRBD2
j_gene: TRBJ2-7
CDR3aa: ASTPGGRLGPYEQY

v_gene: TRBV4-1
d_gene: TRBD2
j_gene: TRBJ2-3
CDR3aa: ASSQVTSGRDTQY

v_gene: TRBV5-1
d_gene: TRBD1
j_gene: TRBJ1-2
CDR3aa: ASSWGTGGLLLNGYT